This T cell receptor beta chain is drawn from a study of beta chain features in type 1 diabetes. The CDR3 runs to 13 residues. Deletions cut 4 bases from V and 6 bases from J, with 13 bases between. CDR1 and CDR2 (germline): SGHNT, YYREEE (reference sequence). Every bit of the isolated RNA underwent reverse transcription, so sequencing read expressed TCRB transcripts. Produced via immunoSEQ multiplex PCR; TCRdb's table is partial and in-frame only. This sample has 350,000 to 450,000 clones, with more than 12% found just once. The sample holds a few counts of this clone. The receptor's source is a woman younger than 30 in good health. The sequencing sample was made of naive CD4+ T cells from blood. The J gene is TRBJ1-1, the V gene TRBV5-4; D is ambiguous. The CDR3 nucleotides read TGTGCCAGCAGCGGAACAGTTCGAGCTGAAGCTTTCTTT. This codes for CASSGTVRAEAFF.